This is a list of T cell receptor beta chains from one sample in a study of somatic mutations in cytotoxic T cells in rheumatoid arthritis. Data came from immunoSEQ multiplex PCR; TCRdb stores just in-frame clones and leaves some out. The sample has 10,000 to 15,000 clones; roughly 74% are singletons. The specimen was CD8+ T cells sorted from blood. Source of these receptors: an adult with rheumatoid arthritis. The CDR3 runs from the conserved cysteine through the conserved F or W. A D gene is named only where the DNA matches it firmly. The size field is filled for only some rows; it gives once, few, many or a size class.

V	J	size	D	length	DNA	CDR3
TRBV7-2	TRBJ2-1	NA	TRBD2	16	TGTGCCAGCAGCTTAGCGACTAGCGGGTGGGGAAATGAGCAGTTCTTC	CASSLATSGWGNEQFF
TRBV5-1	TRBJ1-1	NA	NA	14	TGCGCCAGCAGATTCGAAAGGGCGTACACTGAAGCTTTCTTT	CASRFERAYTEAFF
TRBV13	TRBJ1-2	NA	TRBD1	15	TGTGCCAGCATCGAGACAGGGGGCGTTAACTATGGCTACACCTTC	CASIETGGVNYGYTF
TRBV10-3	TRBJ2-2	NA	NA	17	TGTGCCATCAGTGCCCTCTGGACAGCTGGTAGAACCGGGGAGCTGTTTTTT	CAISALWTAGRTGELFF
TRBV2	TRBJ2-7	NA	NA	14	TGTGCCAGCAGTGAGGCAGGCGCTCCCTACGAGCAGTACTTC	CASSEAGAPYEQYF
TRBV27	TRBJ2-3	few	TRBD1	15	TGTGCCAGCAGTTTCGCCGGGACAGGCACAGATACGCAGTATTTT	CASSFAGTGTDTQYF
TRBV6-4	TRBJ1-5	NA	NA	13	TGTGCCAGCAGTGAAGGTAGCAATCAGCCCCAGCATTTT	CASSEGSNQPQHF
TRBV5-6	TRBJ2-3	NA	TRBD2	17	TGTGCCAGCAGCGTCGGGACTAGCGGAGGAGGGATAGATACGCAGTATTTT	CASSVGTSGGGIDTQYF
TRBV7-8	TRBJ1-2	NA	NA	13	TGTGCCAGCAGCAGCGGACCTGTCTATGGCTACACCTTC	CASSSGPVYGYTF
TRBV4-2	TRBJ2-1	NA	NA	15	TGTGCCAGCAGCCAAGTGAGCTACCCCCTCAATGAGCAGTTCTTC	CASSQVSYPLNEQFF
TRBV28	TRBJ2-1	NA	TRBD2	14	TGTGCCAGCAGTTTACCGGGACTACCCAATGAGCAGTTCTTC	CASSLPGLPNEQFF
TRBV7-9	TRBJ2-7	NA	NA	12	TGTGCCAGCAGCTTAGACGCCTACGAGCAGTACTTC	CASSLDAYEQYF
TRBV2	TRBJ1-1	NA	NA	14	TGTGCCAGCAGTGAAGGCCGGGGTCGGACTGAAGCTTTCTTT	CASSEGRGRTEAFF
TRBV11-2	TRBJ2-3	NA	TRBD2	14	TGTGCCAGCAGCTTCACCCCGGGAGGAGATACGCAGTATTTT	CASSFTPGGDTQYF
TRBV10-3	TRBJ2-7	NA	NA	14	TGTGCCATCACCGTGGAGGGGGGCACCTACGAGCAGTACTTC	CAITVEGGTYEQYF
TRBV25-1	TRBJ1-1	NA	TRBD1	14	TGTGCCAGCAGTGGCCCAGGGGGACACACTGAAGCTTTCTTT	CASSGPGGHTEAFF
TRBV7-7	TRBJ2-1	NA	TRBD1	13	TGTGCTAGCAGCTTAGCAGGGGGCAATGAGCAGTTCTTC	CASSLAGGNEQFF
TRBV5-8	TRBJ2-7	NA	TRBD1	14	TGTGCCACCGCGATTCCGGGACAGTTCTACGAGCAGTACTTC	CATAIPGQFYEQYF
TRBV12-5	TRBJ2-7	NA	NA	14	TGTGCTAGTGGTTTAAGTAGCGCCTCCTACGAGCAGTACTTC	CASGLSSASYEQYF
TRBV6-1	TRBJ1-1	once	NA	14	TGTGCCAGCAGTGTTGGGGGGGGGAACACTGAAGCTTTCTTT	CASSVGGGNTEAFF
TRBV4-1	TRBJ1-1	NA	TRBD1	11	TGCGCCAGCAGCCAGGAGGGGGCGGCTTTCTTT	CASSQEGAAFF
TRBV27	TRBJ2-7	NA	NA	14	TGTGCCAGCAGTTTAAACCGCCTAACAGGCGAGCAGTACTTC	CASSLNRLTGEQYF
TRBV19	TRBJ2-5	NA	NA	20	TGTGCCAGTAGTATAGATCGCCGATTCACCGGGACGTCCATCCAAGAGACCCAGTACTTC	CASSIDRRFTGTSIQETQYF
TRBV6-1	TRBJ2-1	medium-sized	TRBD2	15	TGTGCCAGCAGTGAACTAGCGGGCTCCTACAATGAGCAGTTCTTC	CASSELAGSYNEQFF
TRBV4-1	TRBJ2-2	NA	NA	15	TGCGCCAGCAGCCAAGTCCCGGGGAGTGGCGGGGAGCTGTTTTTT	CASSQVPGSGGELFF
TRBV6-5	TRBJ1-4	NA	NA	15	TGTGCCAGCAGTTACTCGAAGTTAGGTGGGGAAAAACTGTTTTTT	CASSYSKLGGEKLFF
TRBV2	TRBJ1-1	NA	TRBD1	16	TGTGCCAGCAGTGAGGACCCGGGACAGCTGAACACTGAAGCTTTCTTT	CASSEDPGQLNTEAFF
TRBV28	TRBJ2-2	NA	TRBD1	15	TGTGCCAGCAGTTTCGGGACAGCGAACACCGGGGAGCTGTTTTTT	CASSFGTANTGELFF
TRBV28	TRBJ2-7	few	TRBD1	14	TGTGCCAGCAGTCTGGGGACAGGGAGATACGAGCAGTACTTC	CASSLGTGRYEQYF
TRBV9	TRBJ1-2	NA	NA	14	TGTGCCAGCAGCGTAGGGGGTGGCGACTATGGCTACACCTTC	CASSVGGGDYGYTF
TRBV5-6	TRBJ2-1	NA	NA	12	TGTGCCAGCAGCTTCCGGGGAACTGAGCAGTTCTTC	CASSFRGTEQFF
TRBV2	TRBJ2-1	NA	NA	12	TGTGCCAGCAGTATTTCCTTGCATGAGCAGTTCTTC	CASSISLHEQFF
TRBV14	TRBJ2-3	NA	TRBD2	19	TGTGCCAGCAGCCAAGAGAGGGCGGGACTAGCGGGAATCACAGATACGCAGTATTTT	CASSQERAGLAGITDTQYF
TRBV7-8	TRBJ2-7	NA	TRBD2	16	TGTGCCAGCAGCCCTCGGGTAGCGGGAGGTTTCTACGAGCAGTACTTC	CASSPRVAGGFYEQYF
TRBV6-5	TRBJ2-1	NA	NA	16	TGTGCCAGCAGTTTAACTCGCGGACGCTCCTACAATGAGCAGTTCTTC	CASSLTRGRSYNEQFF
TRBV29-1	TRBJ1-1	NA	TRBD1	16	TGCAGCGTTGAAGGCCCCCAGGGGGCGGGTGACACTGAAGCTTTCTTT	CSVEGPQGAGDTEAFF
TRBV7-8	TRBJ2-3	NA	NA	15	TGTGCCAGCAGCTTAAAGGGAACAGGGTTGGATACGCAGTATTTT	CASSLKGTGLDTQYF
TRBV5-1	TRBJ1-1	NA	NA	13	TGCGCCAGCAGCTGGGAGGGTCAGGGGTATGCTTTCTTT	CASSWEGQGYAFF
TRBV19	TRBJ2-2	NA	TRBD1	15	TGTGCCAGTAGTCTGGACAGGGGGCGGCCCGGGGAGCTGTTTTTT	CASSLDRGRPGELFF
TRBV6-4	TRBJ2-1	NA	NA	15	TGTGCCAGCAGTGAGGGTGCGAGAGAATACAATGAGCAGTTCTTC	CASSEGAREYNEQFF
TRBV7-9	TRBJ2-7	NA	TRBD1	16	TGTGCCAGCAGCAGCCGGACAGGGGGCGCTGACTACGAGCAGTACTTC	CASSSRTGGADYEQYF
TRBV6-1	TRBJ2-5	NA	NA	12	TGTGCCAGCAGGGGGATTATCTGGACCCAGTACTTC	CASRGIIWTQYF
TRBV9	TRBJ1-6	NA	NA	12	TGTGCCAGCAGCGTAGATAATTCACCCCTCCACTTT	CASSVDNSPLHF
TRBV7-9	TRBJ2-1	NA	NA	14	TGTGCCAGCATCTTAAGCGGTATCTACAATGAGCAGTTCTTC	CASILSGIYNEQFF
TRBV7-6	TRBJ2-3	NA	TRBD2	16	TGTGCCAGCAGCTTAATTCCGGCGGGAGAGGGGGATACGCAGTATTTT	CASSLIPAGEGDTQYF
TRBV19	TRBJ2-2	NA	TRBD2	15	TGTGCCAGTAGTATACTAGCGGGAGGCCGAGAGGAGCTGTTTTTT	CASSILAGGREELFF
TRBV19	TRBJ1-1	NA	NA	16	TGTGCCAGCTTGAGTGTTTCGGGACACCTGAACACTGAAGCTTTCTTT	CASLSVSGHLNTEAFF
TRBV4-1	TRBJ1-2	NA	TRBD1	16	TGCGCCAGCAGCCTCCGAAGACAGGGAACGAACTATGGCTACACCTTC	CASSLRRQGTNYGYTF
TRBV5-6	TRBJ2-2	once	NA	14	TGTGCCAGCAGCTTTGCCGACGAAACCGGGGAGCTGTTTTTT	CASSFADETGELFF
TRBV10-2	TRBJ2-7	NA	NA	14	TGCGCCAGCAGTGACGGCCCCGGGCTCTACGAGCAGTACTTC	CASSDGPGLYEQYF
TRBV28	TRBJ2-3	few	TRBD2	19	TGTGCCAGCAGTTTCCAAGTTCACGGGACTAGCGGGAGCACAGATACGCAGTATTTT	CASSFQVHGTSGSTDTQYF
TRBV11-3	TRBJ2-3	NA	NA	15	TGTGCCAGCAGCTTAGAGTCAGCTAGCACAGATACGCAGTATTTT	CASSLESASTDTQYF
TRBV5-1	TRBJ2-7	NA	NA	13	TGCGCCAGCAGCTTGAGCAATGGGAACGAGCAGTACTTC	CASSLSNGNEQYF
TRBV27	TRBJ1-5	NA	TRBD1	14	TGTGCCAGCAGTACCACAGGGGAAGGCCAGCCCCAGCATTTT	CASSTTGEGQPQHF
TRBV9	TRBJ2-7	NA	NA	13	TGTGCCAGCAGCCCGGGGGGCGGCTACGAGCAGTACTTC	CASSPGGGYEQYF
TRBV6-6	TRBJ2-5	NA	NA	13	TGTGCCAGCACCGGAGGGCCCAGGGAGACCCAGTACTTC	CASTGGPRETQYF
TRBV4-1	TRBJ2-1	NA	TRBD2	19	TGCGCCAGCAGCCCGATGGAGGAAAGCGGGAGGGGGCCCTACAATGAGCAGTTCTTC	CASSPMEESGRGPYNEQFF